Detailed here is one TCR beta chain. The germline CDR1 and CDR2 sequences are SGHVS and FQNEAQ. The CDR3 spans 14 residues. The V segment lost 6 bases and the J segment 1 base; nucleotides outside the gene matches: 2. This sample was taken from a study of T cell clones after liver transplantation. Some clones are missing from TCRdb's copy, which holds only in-frame ones; the method was immunoSEQ multiplex PCR. Here the sample spans tens of thousands of clones, around four fifths being singletons. This chain uses TRBV7-8 with TRBJ1-3; 8 bases are shared with TRBD1. The sequencing here drew on CD4+ T cells from blood, taken at the 22-month timepoint. The TCR sequence derives from a human patient who received a liver transplant. Some T cells may arise from the graft donor. In DNA, the CDR3 is TGTGCCAGCAGATGGACAGGGTCTGGAAACACCATATATTTT. Translated, it gives CASRWTGSGNTIYF.